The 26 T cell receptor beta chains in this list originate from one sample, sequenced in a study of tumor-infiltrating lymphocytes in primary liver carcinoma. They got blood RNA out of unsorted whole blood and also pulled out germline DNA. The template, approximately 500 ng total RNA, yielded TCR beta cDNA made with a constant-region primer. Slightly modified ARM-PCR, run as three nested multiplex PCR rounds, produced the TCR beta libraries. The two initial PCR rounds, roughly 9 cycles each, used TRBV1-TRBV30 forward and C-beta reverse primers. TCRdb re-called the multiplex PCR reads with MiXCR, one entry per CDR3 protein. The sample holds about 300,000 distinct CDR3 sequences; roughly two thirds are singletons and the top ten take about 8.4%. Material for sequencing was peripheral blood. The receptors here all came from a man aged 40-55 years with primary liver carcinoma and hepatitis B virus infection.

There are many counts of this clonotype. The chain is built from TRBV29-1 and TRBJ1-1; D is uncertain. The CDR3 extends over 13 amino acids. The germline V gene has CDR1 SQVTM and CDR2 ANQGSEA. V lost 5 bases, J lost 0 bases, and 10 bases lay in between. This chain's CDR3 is CSVFATVNTEAFF. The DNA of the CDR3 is TGCAGCGTTTTTGCGACGGTGAACACTGAAGCTTTCTTT.

Written as DNA, the CDR3 is TGCAGCGTTGGAGGGGAGGGGCAGTACTTC. It is translated as CSVGGEGQYF. The gene calls are TRBV29-1 and TRBJ2-7; the match to TRBD2 covers 7 bases. The CDR3 is 10 residues long. Germline V gives CDR1 SQVTM, CDR2 ANQGSEA. The ends lost 4 bases at V and 9 bases at J; junction bases unmatched: 3.

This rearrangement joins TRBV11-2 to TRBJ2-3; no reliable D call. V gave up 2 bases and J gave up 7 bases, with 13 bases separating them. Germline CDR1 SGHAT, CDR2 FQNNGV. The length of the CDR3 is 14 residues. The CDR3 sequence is CASSLPCRRNTQYF. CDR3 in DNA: TGTGCCAGCAGCTTACCGTGTCGTAGAAATACGCAGTATTTT.

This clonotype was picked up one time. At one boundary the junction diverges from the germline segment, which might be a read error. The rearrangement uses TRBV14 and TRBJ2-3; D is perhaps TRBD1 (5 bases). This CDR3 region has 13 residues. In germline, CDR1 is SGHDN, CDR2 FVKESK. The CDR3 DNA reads TGTGCCGGCAGCCAAGTGGGGCAGGATACGCAGTATTTT. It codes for CAGSQVGQDTQYF.

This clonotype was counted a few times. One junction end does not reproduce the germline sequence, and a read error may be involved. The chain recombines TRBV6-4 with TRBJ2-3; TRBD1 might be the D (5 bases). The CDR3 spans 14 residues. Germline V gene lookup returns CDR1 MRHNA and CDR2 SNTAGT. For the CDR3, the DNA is TGTACCAGCAGTGTTGGTCAGGGAACAGATACGCAGTATTTT. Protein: CTSSVGQGTDTQYF.

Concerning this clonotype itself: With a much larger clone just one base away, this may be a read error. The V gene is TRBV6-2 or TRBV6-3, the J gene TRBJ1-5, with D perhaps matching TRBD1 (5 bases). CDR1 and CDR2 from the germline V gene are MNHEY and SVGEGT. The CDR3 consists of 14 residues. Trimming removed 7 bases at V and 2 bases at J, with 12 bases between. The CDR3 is CASNAGSRNQPQHF. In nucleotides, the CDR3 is TGTGCCAGCAATGCAGGGTCTCGCAATCAGCCCCAGCATTTT.

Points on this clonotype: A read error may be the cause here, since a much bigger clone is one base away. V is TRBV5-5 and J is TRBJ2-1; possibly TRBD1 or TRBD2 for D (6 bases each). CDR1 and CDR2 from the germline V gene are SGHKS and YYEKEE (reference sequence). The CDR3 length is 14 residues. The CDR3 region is CASSRGTADNDQFF. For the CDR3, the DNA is TGTGCCAGCAGCAGGGGGACTGCAGACAATGATCAGTTCTTC.

The CDR3 spells CASSWQGDSPLHF. CDR3 nucleotides: TGCGCCAGCAGCTGGCAGGGGGATTCACCCCTCCACTTT. The V and J genes are TRBV5-1 and TRBJ1-6, with 7 positions matching TRBD1. J was trimmed by 8 bases and V by 3 bases; bases with no gene match: 2. CDR1 is SGHRS and CDR2 is YFSETQ in the germline V gene. The CDR3 loop spans 13 amino acids.

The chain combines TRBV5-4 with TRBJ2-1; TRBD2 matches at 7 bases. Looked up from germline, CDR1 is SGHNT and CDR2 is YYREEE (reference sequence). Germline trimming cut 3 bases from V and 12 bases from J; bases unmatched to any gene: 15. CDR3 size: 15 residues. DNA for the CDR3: TGTGCCAGCAGCTCCCGGGGCGGGAGTCTGAGTGGGCAGTTCTTC. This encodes CASSSRGGSLSGQFF.

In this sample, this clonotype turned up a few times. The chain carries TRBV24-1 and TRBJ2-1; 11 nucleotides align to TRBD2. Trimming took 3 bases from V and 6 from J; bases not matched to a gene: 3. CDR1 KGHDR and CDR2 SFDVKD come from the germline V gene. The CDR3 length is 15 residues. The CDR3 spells CATSDTSGRGNEQFF. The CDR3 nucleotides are TGTGCCACCAGTGATACTAGCGGGAGAGGCAATGAGCAGTTCTTC.

The CDR3 reads CASSTRPGLAGGAFSYEQYF. CDR3 coding DNA: TGTGCCAGCAGTACCCGACCGGGACTAGCGGGAGGAGCCTTCTCCTACGAGCAGTACTTC. The J gene is TRBJ2-7, the V gene TRBV6-2 or TRBV6-3; TRBD2 matches at 15 bases. The trim removed 5 bases at V and 0 bases at J, leaving 14 bases unmatched. The germline CDR1 and CDR2 sequences are MNHEY and SVGEGT. The CDR3 contains 20 residues.

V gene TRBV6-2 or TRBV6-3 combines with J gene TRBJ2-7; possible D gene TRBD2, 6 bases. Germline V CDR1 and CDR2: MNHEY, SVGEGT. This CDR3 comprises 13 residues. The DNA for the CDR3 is TGTGTCACGGACCGCGGGACCTCCTACGAGCAGTACTTC. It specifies CVTDRGTSYEQYF.

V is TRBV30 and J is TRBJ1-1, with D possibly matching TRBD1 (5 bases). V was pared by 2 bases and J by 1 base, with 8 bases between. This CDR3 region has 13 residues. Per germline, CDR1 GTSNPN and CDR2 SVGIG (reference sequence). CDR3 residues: CAWSRGPNTEAFF. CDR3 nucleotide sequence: TGTGCCTGGAGTAGGGGCCCGAACACTGAAGCTTTCTTT.

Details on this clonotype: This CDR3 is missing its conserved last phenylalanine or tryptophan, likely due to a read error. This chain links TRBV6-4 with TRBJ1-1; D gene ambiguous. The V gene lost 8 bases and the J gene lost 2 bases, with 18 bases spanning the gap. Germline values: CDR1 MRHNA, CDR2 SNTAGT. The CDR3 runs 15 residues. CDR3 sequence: CASLPHASANTEAFV. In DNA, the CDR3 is TGTGCCAGCCTTCCGCATGCCTCAGCCAACACTGAAGCTTTCGTT.

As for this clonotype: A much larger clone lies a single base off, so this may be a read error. CDR3 loop: CACSRGSLETQYF. CDR3 sequence (DNA): TGCGCCTGCAGCCGGGGGAGTTTAGAGACCCAGTACTTC. The V and J genes are TRBV4-1 and TRBJ2-5, with D possibly being TRBD2 (6 bases). Germline assignment: CDR1 MGHRA and CDR2 YSYEKL. The CDR3 is made up of 13 amino acids.

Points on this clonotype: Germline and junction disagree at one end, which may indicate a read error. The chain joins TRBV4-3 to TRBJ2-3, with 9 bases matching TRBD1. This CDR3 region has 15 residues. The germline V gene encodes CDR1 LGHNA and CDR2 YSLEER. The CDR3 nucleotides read TGCGCCAGCAGCTGCCGACAGGGGGGGACAGATACGCTGTATTTT. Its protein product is CASSCRQGGTDTLYF.

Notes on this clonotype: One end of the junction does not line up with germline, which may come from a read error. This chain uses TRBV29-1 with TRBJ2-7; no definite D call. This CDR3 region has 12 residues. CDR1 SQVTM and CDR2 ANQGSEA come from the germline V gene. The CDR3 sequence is CSVTSCSYEQYF. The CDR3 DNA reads TGCAGCGTTACCTCGTGCTCCTATGAGCAGTACTTC.

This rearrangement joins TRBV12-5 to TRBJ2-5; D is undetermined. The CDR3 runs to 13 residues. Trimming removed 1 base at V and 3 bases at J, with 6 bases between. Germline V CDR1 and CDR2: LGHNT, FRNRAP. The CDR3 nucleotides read TGTGCTAGTGGTTTGGGGGAAGAAGAGACCCAGTACTTC. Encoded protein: CASGLGEEETQYF.

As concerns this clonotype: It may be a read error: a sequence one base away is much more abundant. CDR3 in amino acids: CASNTGTGATGLNQPQHF. DNA for the CDR3: TGTGCCAGCAACACCGGGACAGGGGCAACGGGCTTAAATCAGCCCCAGCATTTT. The chain combines TRBV6-2 or TRBV6-3 with TRBJ1-5; 10 bases fit TRBD1. In germline, CDR1 is MNHEY, CDR2 SVGEGT. The J segment lost 4 bases and the V segment lost 7 bases, leaving 16 bases of the junction unmatched. This CDR3 spans 18 amino acids.

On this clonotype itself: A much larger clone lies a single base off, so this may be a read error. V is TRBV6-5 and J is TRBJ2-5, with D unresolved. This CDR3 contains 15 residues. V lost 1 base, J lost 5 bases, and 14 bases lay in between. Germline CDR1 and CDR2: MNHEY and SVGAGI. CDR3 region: CASSYYQKDLETQYF. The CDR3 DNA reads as TGTGCCAGCAGTTACTACCAGAAGGATTTGGAGACCCAGTACTTC.

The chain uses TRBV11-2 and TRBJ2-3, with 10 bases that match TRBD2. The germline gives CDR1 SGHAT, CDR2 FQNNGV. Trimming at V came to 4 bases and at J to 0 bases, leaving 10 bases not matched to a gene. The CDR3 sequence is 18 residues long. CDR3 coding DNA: TGTGCCAGCAGCTGGGTGGTAGCGGGAGGATCTAGCACAGATACGCAGTATTTT. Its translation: CASSWVVAGGSSTDTQYF.

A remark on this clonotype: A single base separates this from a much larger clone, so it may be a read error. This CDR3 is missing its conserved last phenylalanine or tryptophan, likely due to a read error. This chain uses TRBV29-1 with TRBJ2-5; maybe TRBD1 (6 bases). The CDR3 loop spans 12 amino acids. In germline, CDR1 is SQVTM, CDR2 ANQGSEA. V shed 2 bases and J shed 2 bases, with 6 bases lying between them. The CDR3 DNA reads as TGCAGCGTTGAACAGGGGCAAGAGACCCAGTACCTC. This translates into CSVEQGQETQYL.

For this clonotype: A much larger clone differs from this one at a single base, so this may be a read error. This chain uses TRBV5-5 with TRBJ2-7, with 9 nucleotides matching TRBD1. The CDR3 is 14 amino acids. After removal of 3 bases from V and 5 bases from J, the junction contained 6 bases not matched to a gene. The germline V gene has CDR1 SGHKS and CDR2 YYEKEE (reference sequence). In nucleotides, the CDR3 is TGTGCCAGCAGCTCCCGGGACAGGGAGAACGAGCAGTACTTC. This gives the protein CASSSRDRENEQYF.

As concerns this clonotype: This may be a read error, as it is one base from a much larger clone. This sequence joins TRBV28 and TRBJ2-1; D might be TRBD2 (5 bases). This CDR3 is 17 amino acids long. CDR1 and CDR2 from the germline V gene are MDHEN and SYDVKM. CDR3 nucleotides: TGTGCCAACAGTTTAGCCCTTTTCTTTGGAGGATCCAATGAGCAGTTCTTC. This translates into CANSLALFFGGSNEQFF.

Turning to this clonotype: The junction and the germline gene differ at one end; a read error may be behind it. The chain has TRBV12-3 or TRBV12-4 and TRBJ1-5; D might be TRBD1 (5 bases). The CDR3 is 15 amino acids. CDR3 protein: CASRLRGGVNQSQHF. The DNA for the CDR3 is TGTGCCAGCAGATTAAGGGGTGGGGTCAATCAGTCCCAGCATTTT.

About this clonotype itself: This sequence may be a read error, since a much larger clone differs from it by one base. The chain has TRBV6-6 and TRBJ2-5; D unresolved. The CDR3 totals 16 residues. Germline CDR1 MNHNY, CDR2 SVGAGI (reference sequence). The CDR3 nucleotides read TGTGTCAGCAGTTACTACACAACCTCCTTTGGGGAGACCCAGTACTTC. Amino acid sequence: CVSSYYTTSFGETQYF.